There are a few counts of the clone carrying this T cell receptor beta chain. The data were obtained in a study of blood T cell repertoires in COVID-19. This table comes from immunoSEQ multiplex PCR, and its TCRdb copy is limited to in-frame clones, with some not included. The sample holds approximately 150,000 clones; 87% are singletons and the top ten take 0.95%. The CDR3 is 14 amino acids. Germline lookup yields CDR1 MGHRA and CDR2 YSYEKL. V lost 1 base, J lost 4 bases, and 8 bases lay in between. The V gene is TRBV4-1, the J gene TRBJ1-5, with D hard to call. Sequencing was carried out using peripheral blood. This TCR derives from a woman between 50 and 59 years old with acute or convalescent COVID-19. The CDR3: CASSQAVVNQPQHF. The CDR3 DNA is TGCGCCAGCAGCCAAGCCGTTGTGAATCAGCCCCAGCATTTT.